These T cell receptor beta chains were read from a single sample in a study of low-dose radiotherapy and immunotherapy resistance in tumors. TCRdb reprocessed the reads with MiXCR, giving one entry per CDR3 protein. The sample records tens of thousands of distinct CDR3 sequences, under 30% being singletons. This sample comprised PBMCs, obtained before treatment. Every receptor here comes from a male donor with prostate cancer. CDR3s include the opening cysteine and the closing phenylalanine or tryptophan. The D gene is left open where the match is weak. The size field is filled for only some rows; it gives once, few, many or a size class.

d_gene: .; abundance: many; j_gene: TRBJ1-1; v_gene: TRBV7-2; CDR3nt: TGTGCCAGCAGCTTAGAGTCAGGGATGAACACTGAAGCTTTCTTT; CDR3aa: CASSLESGMNTEAFF
d_gene: TRBD2; abundance: many; j_gene: TRBJ2-3; v_gene: TRBV11-2; CDR3nt: TGTGCCAGCAGCCCATGGACTAGCGGAGGGGATACGCAGTATTTT; CDR3aa: CASSPWTSGGDTQYF
d_gene: .; abundance: many; j_gene: TRBJ2-3; v_gene: TRBV18; CDR3nt: TGTGCCAGCTCAAAAGATACGCAGTATTTT; CDR3aa: CASSKDTQYF
d_gene: TRBD2; abundance: many; j_gene: TRBJ2-7; v_gene: TRBV12-3/TRBV12-4; CDR3nt: TGTGCCAGCAGTTTAGGTAGCGGGTACACCTACGAGCAGTACTTC; CDR3aa: CASSLGSGYTYEQYF
d_gene: .; abundance: many; j_gene: TRBJ2-7; v_gene: TRBV5-1; CDR3nt: TGCGCCAGCAGCTTTGGACAGCGACCGTCCTACGAGCAGTACTTC; CDR3aa: CASSFGQRPSYEQYF
d_gene: TRBD1; abundance: many; j_gene: TRBJ2-3; v_gene: TRBV28; CDR3nt: TGTGCCAGCAGTCCCCCCCCCCGACAGGGAGAGTCAACAGATACGCAGTATTTT; CDR3aa: CASSPPPRQGESTDTQYF
d_gene: TRBD1; abundance: medium-sized; j_gene: TRBJ2-7; v_gene: TRBV5-1; CDR3nt: TGCGCCAGCAGGCGTAGTGGACAGGCTCCGTCCTACGAGCAGTACTTC; CDR3aa: CASRRSGQAPSYEQYF
d_gene: .; abundance: many; j_gene: TRBJ1-1; v_gene: TRBV21-1; CDR3nt: TGTGCCAGCAGCAAGCCAGGGAACACTGAAGCTTTCTTT; CDR3aa: CASSKPGNTEAFF
d_gene: TRBD1; abundance: many; j_gene: TRBJ2-1; v_gene: TRBV5-5; CDR3nt: TGTGCCAGCAGCTTTGTTTGGACAGGGGTGGATGAGCAGTTCTTC; CDR3aa: CASSFVWTGVDEQFF
d_gene: .; abundance: many; j_gene: TRBJ1-4; v_gene: TRBV5-1; CDR3nt: TGCGCCAGCAGCTTGGGCGGCAGCTCAACTAATGAAAAACTGTTTTTT; CDR3aa: CASSLGGSSTNEKLFF
d_gene: .; abundance: .; j_gene: TRBJ2-5; v_gene: TRBV6-2/TRBV6-3; CDR3nt: TGTGCCAGCGGCACGGGCGACAGTCAAGAGACCCAGTACTTC; CDR3aa: CASGTGDSQETQYF
d_gene: TRBD1; abundance: few; j_gene: TRBJ1-2; v_gene: TRBV30; CDR3nt: TGTGCCTGGACCGGGACAGGGTATGGCTACACCTTC; CDR3aa: CAWTGTGYGYTF
d_gene: TRBD1; abundance: many; j_gene: TRBJ2-7; v_gene: TRBV12-3/TRBV12-4; CDR3nt: TGTGCCAGCAGTTTGGGCCAGGGGGCCAGTGGGCAGTACTTC; CDR3aa: CASSLGQGASGQYF
d_gene: .; abundance: .; j_gene: TRBJ2-1; v_gene: TRBV5-1; CDR3nt: TGCGCCAGCAGCCGGAGCGGCACTTACAATGAGCAGTTCTTC; CDR3aa: CASSRSGTYNEQFF
d_gene: .; abundance: many; j_gene: TRBJ2-1; v_gene: TRBV6-2/TRBV6-3; CDR3nt: TGTGCCAGCTCGTTTGTCAATGAGCAGTTCTTC; CDR3aa: CASSFVNEQFF
d_gene: TRBD2; abundance: .; j_gene: TRBJ2-3; v_gene: TRBV6-6; CDR3nt: TGTGCCAGCCTCCCCGGGACTAGCTATGATACGCAGTATTTT; CDR3aa: CASLPGTSYDTQYF
d_gene: .; abundance: many; j_gene: TRBJ2-1; v_gene: TRBV5-1; CDR3nt: TGCGCCAGCAAGGGTGTATCACCATACAATGAGCAGTTCTTC; CDR3aa: CASKGVSPYNEQFF
d_gene: .; abundance: many; j_gene: TRBJ2-7; v_gene: TRBV7-9; CDR3nt: TGTGCCAGCAGCTTAACTGGGGATAAAGGCGAGCAGTACTTC; CDR3aa: CASSLTGDKGEQYF
d_gene: TRBD2; abundance: many; j_gene: TRBJ2-7; v_gene: TRBV7-9; CDR3nt: TGTGCCAGCAGCCCGGACCCCGGGGGGTCCTACGAGCAGTACTTC; CDR3aa: CASSPDPGGSYEQYF
d_gene: .; abundance: many; j_gene: TRBJ1-1; v_gene: TRBV5-1; CDR3nt: TGCGCCAGCAGCTTGGAAGGGGTTAACACTGAAGCTTTCTTT; CDR3aa: CASSLEGVNTEAFF
d_gene: .; abundance: few; j_gene: TRBJ2-2; v_gene: TRBV29-1; CDR3nt: TGCAGCGTTGGGGACACCGGGGAGCTGTTTTTT; CDR3aa: CSVGDTGELFF
d_gene: .; abundance: .; j_gene: TRBJ2-3; v_gene: TRBV11-1; CDR3nt: TGTGCCAGCAGCTCCTCCGGTGGATTATACACAGATACGCAGTATTTT; CDR3aa: CASSSSGGLYTDTQYF
d_gene: .; abundance: many; j_gene: TRBJ1-1; v_gene: TRBV30; CDR3nt: TGTGCCTGGAGGTTCTCGTCTGAAGCTTTCTTT; CDR3aa: CAWRFSSEAFF
d_gene: .; abundance: .; j_gene: TRBJ1-1; v_gene: TRBV5-4; CDR3nt: TGTGCCAGCACCGGAGAGGGGGGCCGGTCTGAAGCTTTCTTT; CDR3aa: CASTGEGGRSEAFF
d_gene: TRBD1; abundance: many; j_gene: TRBJ2-7; v_gene: TRBV28; CDR3nt: TGTGCCAGCAGCGTGACAGGGACGGTCCACGAGCAGTACTTC; CDR3aa: CASSVTGTVHEQYF
d_gene: TRBD1; abundance: many; j_gene: TRBJ2-4; v_gene: TRBV28; CDR3nt: TGTGCCAGCAGTTTAAACAGGGGGCTTGCTACCAAAAACATTCAGTACTTC; CDR3aa: CASSLNRGLATKNIQYF
d_gene: TRBD1; abundance: many; j_gene: TRBJ2-7; v_gene: TRBV7-9; CDR3nt: TGTGCCAGCAGCCCCAACAGGGGTTCCTACGAGCAGTACTTC; CDR3aa: CASSPNRGSYEQYF
d_gene: TRBD1; abundance: many; j_gene: TRBJ1-1; v_gene: TRBV19; CDR3nt: TGTGCCAGTACCCCGACAGGGGGCCTGGTCACTGAAGCTTTCTTT; CDR3aa: CASTPTGGLVTEAFF
d_gene: TRBD1; abundance: .; j_gene: TRBJ1-4; v_gene: TRBV5-1; CDR3nt: TGCGCCAGCAGCTTCGGACAGGGCAGGGAAAAACTGTTTTTT; CDR3aa: CASSFGQGREKLFF
d_gene: TRBD2; abundance: many; j_gene: TRBJ2-3; v_gene: TRBV29-1; CDR3nt: TGCAGCGGACGAGCGGGACTTCGGACAGATACGCAGTATTTT; CDR3aa: CSGRAGLRTDTQYF
d_gene: .; abundance: .; j_gene: TRBJ2-3; v_gene: TRBV10-3; CDR3nt: TGTGCCATCAGTGAGGGTCTAGTTGGTGGCACAGATACGCAGTATTTT; CDR3aa: CAISEGLVGGTDTQYF
d_gene: TRBD2; abundance: many; j_gene: TRBJ2-5; v_gene: TRBV20-1; CDR3nt: TGCAGTGCTAGAGATCACACGGGAGGAGAGACCCAGTACTTC; CDR3aa: CSARDHTGGETQYF
d_gene: .; abundance: many; j_gene: TRBJ1-1; v_gene: TRBV7-9; CDR3nt: TGTGCCAGCAGCAAAACAGGGTATGGCACTGAAGCTTTCTTT; CDR3aa: CASSKTGYGTEAFF
d_gene: .; abundance: many; j_gene: TRBJ2-2; v_gene: TRBV2; CDR3nt: TGTGCCATACGCCGGTTACGAAACACCGGGGAGCTGTTTTTT; CDR3aa: CAIRRLRNTGELFF
d_gene: .; abundance: many; j_gene: TRBJ2-1; v_gene: TRBV2; CDR3nt: TGTGCCAGCAGCTTTTCCGCGTACAATGAGCAGTTCTTC; CDR3aa: CASSFSAYNEQFF
d_gene: TRBD2; abundance: many; j_gene: TRBJ2-3; v_gene: TRBV4-2; CDR3nt: TGTGCCAGCAGCCAGGTCCCTACTAGCGGGGGGGACACAGATACGCAGTATTTT; CDR3aa: CASSQVPTSGGDTDTQYF
d_gene: TRBD2; abundance: .; j_gene: TRBJ2-2; v_gene: TRBV20-1; CDR3nt: TGCAGTGCTCCGAGGGAGGGTTGGGACGGGGAGCTGTTTTTT; CDR3aa: CSAPREGWDGELFF
d_gene: TRBD1; abundance: many; j_gene: TRBJ2-2; v_gene: TRBV2; CDR3nt: TGTGCCAGCAGGATACCGGGACAGACCACCGGGGAGCTGTTTTTT; CDR3aa: CASRIPGQTTGELFF
d_gene: TRBD1; abundance: many; j_gene: TRBJ1-5; v_gene: TRBV29-1; CDR3nt: TGCAGCGTCTGGTCAGGGGGGGATCAGCCCCAGCATTTT; CDR3aa: CSVWSGGDQPQHF
d_gene: TRBD1; abundance: many; j_gene: TRBJ2-2; v_gene: TRBV5-4; CDR3nt: TGTGCCATCGGACAGGGGGTAACCGGGGAGCTGTTTTTT; CDR3aa: CAIGQGVTGELFF
d_gene: .; abundance: many; j_gene: TRBJ2-1; v_gene: TRBV7-2; CDR3nt: TGTGCCAGCAGCTTAGGGGTACCCAATGAGCAGTTCTTC; CDR3aa: CASSLGVPNEQFF